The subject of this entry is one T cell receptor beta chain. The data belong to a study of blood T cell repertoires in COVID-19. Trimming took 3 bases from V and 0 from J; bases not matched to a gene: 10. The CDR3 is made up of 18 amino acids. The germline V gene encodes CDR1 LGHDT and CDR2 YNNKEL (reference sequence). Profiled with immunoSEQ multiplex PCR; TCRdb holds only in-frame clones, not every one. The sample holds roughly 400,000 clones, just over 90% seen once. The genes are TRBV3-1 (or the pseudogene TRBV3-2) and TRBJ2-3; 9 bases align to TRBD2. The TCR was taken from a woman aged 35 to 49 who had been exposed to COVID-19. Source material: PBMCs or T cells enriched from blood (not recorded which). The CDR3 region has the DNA TGTGCCAGCAGCCAGAGGCTAGCGGGGATTTCTAGCACAGATACGCAGTATTTT. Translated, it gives CASSQRLAGISSTDTQYF.